The clone carrying this TCR beta chain was detected many times. Its antigen is not known. This entry belongs to a study of beta chain features in type 1 diabetes. The V and J ends lost 4 bases and 10 bases respectively, with 11 bases between them. Germline V gene sequence: CDR1 SGHDN, CDR2 FVKESK. The CDR3 length is 12 residues. cDNA synthesis used the whole RNA isolate, giving expressed TCRB sequences. Libraries were prepared by immunoSEQ multiplex PCR; TCRdb keeps only in-frame clonotypes and omits some of them. The data contain around 320,000 clones, roughly 15% of them seen just once; the ten biggest clones take up more than 6.5%. Findings and caveats of the study: Patients showed naive, central memory and Treg TCRB repertoires that appeared more similar than those of healthy donors. Sequencing used cDNA, and cells with high TCR expression could therefore be over-represented.

Heparinised blood was drawn once per donor, averaging around 110 mL. Purity exceeding 95% was reached by all sorted populations. V and J are TRBV14 and TRBJ2-1; D unresolved. This sequence was found in a man aged 25 to 45 in good health. Sequencing input: central memory CD4+ T cells from blood. The CDR3 region has the DNA TGTGCCAGCAGCCCCAGTACCCTAGAGCAGTTCTTC. This encodes CASSPSTLEQFF.